Below are 4 T cell receptor beta chains sequenced from a single sample in a study of control samples from healthy donors and cancer patients. The table came from immunoSEQ multiplex PCR; TCRdb's copy has only in-frame clones and leaves some out. Of some 150,000 clones in the sample, about 90% were seen once. Sequenced input: blood. These receptors came from a man in his thirties or forties in good health.

This sequence joins TRBV27 and TRBJ2-6; D is unclear. The length of the CDR3 is 16 residues. Per the germline V gene, CDR1 is MNHEY and CDR2 is SMNVEV (reference sequence). V was trimmed by 3 bases and J by 0 bases, leaving 9 bases between them. CDR3 sequence (DNA): TGTGCCAGCAGTTTCGGATCGAGCTCTGGGGCCAACGTCCTGACTTTC. It translates to CASSFGSSSGANVLTF.

The CDR3 nucleotides read TGTGCCAGCAGCTTAGTACAGGGGGCAGAATCACCCCTCCACTTT. Residues: CASSLVQGAESPLHF. The rearrangement uses TRBV7-8 and TRBJ1-6, with TRBD1 matching over 9 bases. Germline-derived CDR1 and CDR2 are SGHVS and FQNEAQ. The CDR3 contains 15 residues. V dropped 1 base and J dropped 10; count of bases not matched to a gene: 5.

This sequence joins TRBV5-1 and TRBJ2-7, with 13 bases lining up with TRBD2. CDR1 is SGHRS and CDR2 is YFSETQ in the germline V gene. The CDR3 loop spans 15 amino acids. V was clipped by 4 bases and J by 6 bases; unmatched bases: 7. The chain's CDR3 is CASSGGLAGFSEQYF. The CDR3 DNA sequence: TGCGCCAGCAGCGGGGGACTAGCGGGGTTCTCCGAGCAGTACTTC.

This clone turned up a few times. Other DNA sequences in the sample encode the same CDR3. This sequence joins TRBV19 and TRBJ1-1, with 7 nucleotides matching TRBD1. The length of the CDR3 is 13 residues. Losses at the gene ends were 5 bases for V and 1 base for J; bases not matched to a gene: 1. Germline V lookup: CDR1 LNHDA, CDR2 SQIVND (reference sequence). In DNA form, the CDR3 reads TGTGCCAGTAGTCGACAGGGGAACACTGAAGCTTTCTTT. Its translation is CASSRQGNTEAFF. The whole variable domain, remainder taken from reference TRBV19 and TRBJ1-1, is DGGITQSPKYLFRKEGQNVTLSCEQNLNHDAMYWYRQDPGQGLRLIYYSQIVNDFQKGDIAEGYSVSREKKESFPLTVTSAQKNPTAFYLCASSRQGNTEAFFGQGTRLTVV.